A single sample is the source of the 13 T cell receptor beta chains below, sequenced in a study of metastatic and nonmetastatic thyroid tumors. TCRdb re-processed the PCR reads through MiXCR. The sample contains around 15,000 clones, roughly 28% of which appear only once. All patients were treatment-naive before thyroid surgery. Input material: blood. The receptors were gathered from a female donor with papillary thyroid cancer or a benign thyroid nodule (not recorded which). Some clones in this sample may be carry-over from other donors' samples.

This clone occurred a few times. The V gene is TRBV27, the J gene TRBJ1-6; TRBD1 might be the D (5 bases). The CDR3 length is 13 residues. Germline assignment: CDR1 MNHEY and CDR2 SMNVEV (reference sequence). V lost 3 bases and J lost 7, with 7 bases in between. CDR3 bases: TGTGCCAGCAGTTTGGGGGTCAATTCACCCCTCCACTTT. Its protein product is CASSLGVNSPLHF.

The chain joins TRBV3-1 to TRBJ2-1; D possibly corresponds to TRBD2 (5 bases). The CDR3 has 19 residues. The V gene lost 0 bases and the J gene lost 0 bases, with 18 bases spanning the gap. Germline CDR1 reads LGHDT; CDR2 reads YNNKEL (reference sequence). The DNA of the CDR3 is TGTGCCAGCAGCCAAGATCGTAGTGGGAGTTCGAGCTCCTACAATGAGCAGTTCTTC. This gives the protein CASSQDRSGSSSSYNEQFF.

This clone has ten or more counts. A clone one base away is much larger, so this may be a read error. V gene TRBV5-6 combines with J gene TRBJ2-3; tentatively, D is TRBD2 (5 bases). Germline CDR1 and CDR2: SGHDT and YYEEEE. This CDR3 has 12 amino acids. CDR3 sequence: CSSSRTGDTQYF. As DNA, the CDR3 is TGTTCCAGCAGCAGGACTGGTGATACGCAGTATTTT.

In its sample, this clone ranks as medium-sized (0.01 to 0.1%). The chain employs TRBV6-1 and TRBJ2-7; 10 positions match TRBD1. V lost 9 bases to trimming and J lost 3 bases; unmatched junction nucleotides: 8. CDR3 length: 14 amino acids. Germline CDR1 MNHNS, CDR2 SASEGT. The CDR3 protein is CASTRTGGRYEQYF. The DNA for the CDR3 is TGTGCCAGTACACGGACAGGGGGTCGCTACGAGCAGTACTTC.

By sample fraction, this clone is medium-sized (0.01 to 0.1%). The V call is TRBV10-3, the J call TRBJ2-3; D remains ambiguous. Germline V gene data show CDR1 as ENHRY and CDR2 as SYGVKD. Trimming stripped 10 bases from V and 6 bases from J, with 20 bases between. The CDR3 runs 14 residues. The CDR3 spells CATLHGQASDTQYF. CDR3 DNA: TGTGCCACCCTCCATGGGCAGGCGTCCGATACGCAGTATTTT.

This clone is labeled medium-sized. The chain employs TRBV20-1 and TRBJ1-4; D gene ambiguous. V lost 5 bases to trimming and J lost 7 bases, with 14 bases between them. Per germline, CDR1 DFQATT and CDR2 SNEGSKA (reference sequence). CDR3 length: 13 residues. CDR3 bases: TGCAGTGCTGTTGACCCCCTCGGTGAAAAACTGTTTTTT. It encodes CSAVDPLGEKLFF.

This clone is labeled as medium-sized. This rearrangement joins TRBV6-2 or TRBV6-3 to TRBJ1-2, with 9 bases matching TRBD1. Germline CDR1 MNHEY, CDR2 SVGEGT. With V trimmed by 0 bases and J by 8 bases, 13 bases remained unmatched. The CDR3 is 17 residues long. CDR3 DNA sequence: TGTGCCAGCAGTTACTCCACCGAGACAGGGGGAGGTCGCGGCTACACCTTC. It translates to CASSYSTETGGGRGYTF.

The gene calls are TRBV20-1 and TRBJ2-3; D is unresolved. The CDR3 is 13 amino acids. Trimming cost V 8 bases and J 4 bases, with 16 bases left between them. CDR1 is DFQATT, CDR2 SNEGSKA, per germline (reference sequence). This chain's CDR3 is CSTPDQFADTQYF. The CDR3 DNA reads TGCAGTACTCCAGACCAATTTGCAGATACGCAGTATTTT.

The chain has TRBV11-3 and TRBJ2-3; D is ambiguous. CDR3 size: 14 residues. V was pared by 5 bases and J by 0 bases, with 9 bases between. Germline CDR1 is SGHNT and CDR2 is YENEEA. The CDR3 DNA is TGTGCCAGCAGCAAGACGGATAGCACAGATACGCAGTATTTT. Residues: CASSKTDSTDTQYF.

This clone appeared many times. The chain uses TRBV19 and TRBJ1-2, with D perhaps TRBD1 (6 bases). Trimming took off 6 bases at V and 12 bases at J, with 26 bases between the two ends. The CDR3 is 15 residues long. Germline loops: CDR1 LNHDA, CDR2 SQIVND (reference sequence). CDR3 DNA: TGTGCCAGTAGGTACCTAGACAGGACCTCCTACGGCCACACCTTC. Translated, it gives CASRYLDRTSYGHTF.

This clone was seen ten or more times. A much larger clonotype is one base distant, so this may be a read error. The rearrangement uses TRBV27 and TRBJ1-2, with D perhaps matching TRBD1 (5 bases). Trimming took 6 bases from V and 2 from J, leaving 10 bases between them. The CDR3 length is 13 residues. Germline-derived CDR1 and CDR2 are MNHEY and SMNVEV (reference sequence). The CDR3 loop is CASRRAGNYGYTF. For the CDR3, the DNA is TGTGCCAGCAGACGCGCAGGGAACTATGGCTACACCTTC.

This clone was observed many times. The chain carries TRBV28 and TRBJ1-2; D perhaps matches TRBD1 (5 bases). This CDR3 is 11 amino acids long. The V end lost 7 bases, the J end lost 8 bases, and 11 bases lay between the germline ends. Germline assignment: CDR1 MDHEN and CDR2 SYDVKM. The CDR3 nucleotides are TGTGCCAGCATGTTCGGGGGGGGCTACACCTTC. Translating it yields CASMFGGGYTF.

By sample share, this clone is medium-sized. The chain uses TRBV20-1 and TRBJ1-6; D possibly corresponds to TRBD1 (5 bases). Trimming shortened V by 3 bases and J by 10 bases, and 22 bases separated the two germline ends. CDR1 and CDR2 from the germline V gene are DFQATT and SNEGSKA (reference sequence). This CDR3 contains 16 residues. The CDR3 DNA is TGCAGTGCTAGGTTTCCCTCTCAGGGTCAGGAGTCACCCCTCCACTTT. Amino acid sequence: CSARFPSQGQESPLHF.